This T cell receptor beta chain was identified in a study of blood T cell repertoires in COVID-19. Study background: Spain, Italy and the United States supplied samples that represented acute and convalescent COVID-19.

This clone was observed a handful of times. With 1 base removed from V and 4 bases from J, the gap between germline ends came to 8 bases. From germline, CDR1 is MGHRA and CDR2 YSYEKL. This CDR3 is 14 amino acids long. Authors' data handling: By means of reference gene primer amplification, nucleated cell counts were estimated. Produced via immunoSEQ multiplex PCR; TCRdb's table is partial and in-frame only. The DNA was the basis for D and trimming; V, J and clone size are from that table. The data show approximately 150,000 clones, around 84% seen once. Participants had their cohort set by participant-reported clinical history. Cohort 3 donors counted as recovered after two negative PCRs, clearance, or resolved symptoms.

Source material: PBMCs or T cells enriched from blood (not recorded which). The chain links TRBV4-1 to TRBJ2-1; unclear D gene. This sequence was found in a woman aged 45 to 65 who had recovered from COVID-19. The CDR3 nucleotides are TGCGCCAGCAGCCAAGTTGATGCGTACAATGAGCAGTTCTTC. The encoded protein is CASSQVDAYNEQFF.